The 12 T cell receptor beta chains below come from one sample, sequenced in a study of T cell changes during pregnancy in multiple sclerosis. Here immunoSEQ multiplex PCR was the method, and the copy in TCRdb shows in-frame clones only, minus some. Of tens of thousands of clones in the sample, more than 85% were seen once. The sequencing here drew on peripheral blood, taken in the first trimester of pregnancy. The receptor source for this set is a female donor with multiple sclerosis, enrolled in a pregnancy study.

The chain carries TRBV18 and TRBJ2-3; 9 bases are shared with TRBD1. This CDR3 has 15 residues. V lost 3 bases and J lost 6; bases outside the gene matches: 7. The germline V gene has CDR1 KGHSH and CDR2 LQKENI. The CDR3, as DNA: TGTGCCAGCTCACCCGGGACAGGGAGGACGGATACGCAGTATTTT. It codes for CASSPGTGRTDTQYF.

A single count supports this clone. The chain uses TRBV11-2 and TRBJ1-3, with 8 nucleotides matching TRBD1. The CDR3 totals 17 residues. CDR1 is SGHAT and CDR2 is FQNNGV in the germline V gene. The V gene end was trimmed by 3 bases and the J gene end by 0 bases; junction bases not matched to a gene: 7. The CDR3 loop is CASSFRGQGISGNTIYF. CDR3 in DNA: TGTGCCAGCAGCTTCCGCGGACAGGGCATCTCTGGAAACACCATATATTTT.

The V and J genes are TRBV27 and TRBJ1-4; 7 bases align to TRBD1. V trimming: 6 bases; J trimming: 8 bases; junction bases outside the gene matches: 9. CDR3 length: 14 residues. CDR1 is MNHEY and CDR2 is SMNVEV in the germline V gene (reference sequence). CDR3 coding DNA: TGTGCCAGCAGCTTCGACAGGGCAGGAGAAAAACTGTTTTTT. As protein: CASSFDRAGEKLFF.

The chain is built from TRBV28 and TRBJ2-7, with 8 bases lining up with TRBD2. The CDR3 loop spans 13 amino acids. Germline-derived CDR1 and CDR2 are MDHEN and SYDVKM. With 3 bases clipped from V and 7 bases from J, the junction kept 5 bases outside the gene matches. The chain's CDR3 is CASSLSIAGEQYF. The CDR3 bases are TGTGCCAGCAGTTTGTCAATAGCGGGGGAGCAGTACTTC.

This chain connects TRBV19 to TRBJ2-3, with TRBD1 identical over 7 bases. The germline CDR1 and CDR2 sequences are LNHDA and SQIVND (reference sequence). Germline trimming cut 4 bases from V and 4 bases from J; bases unmatched to any gene: 5. CDR3 length: 14 amino acids. The CDR3 DNA follows: TGTGCCAGTAGTACTGGGACAGATGCAGATACGCAGTATTTT. Its translation: CASSTGTDADTQYF.

This sequence joins TRBV11-1 and TRBJ1-2; possible D gene TRBD1, 6 bases. V was cut by 6 bases and J by 4 bases, with 15 bases left in between. From germline, CDR1 is SGHAT and CDR2 FQDESV (reference sequence). The CDR3 spans 14 residues. The CDR3 protein is CASRQTGSTYGYTF. CDR3 bases: TGTGCCAGCAGGCAAACAGGGTCTACCTATGGCTACACCTTC.

The V call is TRBV30, the J call TRBJ1-2, with 7 bases aligning to TRBD1. Germline V gene lookup returns CDR1 GTSNPN and CDR2 SVGIG (reference sequence). The CDR3 covers 15 residues. Germline trimming cut 0 bases from V and 4 bases from J; bases unmatched to any gene: 8. The CDR3 DNA follows: TGTGCCTGGAGTGTACTAGGGGGCTCCCCCTATGGCTACACCTTC. This sequence encodes CAWSVLGGSPYGYTF.

The chain carries TRBV6-1 and TRBJ2-4; D gene uncertain. Germline V CDR1 and CDR2: MNHNS, SASEGT. V shed 2 bases and J shed 6 bases, with 5 bases lying between them. The CDR3 runs to 12 residues. CDR3 DNA sequence: TGTGCCAGCAGTGAAACGCGAAACATTCAGTACTTC. Amino acids: CASSETRNIQYF.

The rearrangement uses TRBV4-1 and TRBJ1-1; 8 nucleotides align to TRBD1. The junction had 10 bases not matched to a gene; V was cut back by 4 bases and J by 3 bases. The CDR3 is 16 residues long. Germline V CDR1 and CDR2: MGHRA, YSYEKL. CDR3 in amino acids: CASSPYQTGVYTEAFF. The CDR3 region has the DNA TGCGCCAGCAGCCCGTACCAGACAGGGGTTTACACTGAAGCTTTCTTT.

The chain joins TRBV5-4 to TRBJ1-2; D gene uncertain. This CDR3 has 15 amino acids. Germline lookup yields CDR1 SGHNT and CDR2 YYREEE (reference sequence). V lost 4 bases to trimming and J lost 0 bases, with 13 bases between them. CDR3: CASSSSLAPNYGYTF. DNA for the CDR3: TGTGCCAGCAGCAGTTCACTTGCGCCTAACTATGGCTACACCTTC. The variable domain in full, with the rest retrieved from reference TRBV5-4 and TRBJ1-2, is ETGVTQSPTHLIKTRGQQVTLRCSSQSGHNTVSWYQQALGQGPQFIFQYYREEENGRGNFPPRFSGLQFPNYSSELNVNALELDDSALYLCASSSSLAPNYGYTFGSGTRLTVV.

The V call is TRBV4-1, the J call TRBJ1-4; D call uncertain. The CDR3 extends over 16 amino acids. The germline CDR1 and CDR2 sequences are MGHRA and YSYEKL. V lost 0 bases, J lost 4 bases, and 12 bases lay in between. CDR3 sequence (DNA): TGCGCCAGCAGCCAAGATGGGGAGGGTTTTAATGAAAAACTGTTTTTT. Its translation: CASSQDGEGFNEKLFF.

V gene TRBV28 combines with J gene TRBJ2-7, with 12 bases identical to TRBD2. This CDR3 has 16 amino acids. Trimming at V came to 6 bases and at J to 0 bases, leaving 6 bases not matched to a gene. Per germline, CDR1 MDHEN and CDR2 SYDVKM. CDR3 sequence reads: CASSRTSGRSSYEQYF. As DNA, the CDR3 is TGTGCCAGCAGCCGTACTAGCGGGAGGTCCTCCTACGAGCAGTACTTC.